Below are 32 T cell receptor beta chains sequenced from a single sample in a study of shared clonotypes between healthy human individuals. Measured with immunoSEQ multiplex PCR; TCRdb has only the in-frame clones, and not every one. The top ten clones hold 0.39% of a sample with a few million clones, 85% to 95% of them seen once. Input material: naive CD4+ T cells from PBMCs. Indicated subset: CD45RA+ positively selected. These receptors were collected from a man younger than 35 in good health. Some clones in this sample may be carry-over from other donors' samples.

The V call is TRBV29-1, the J call TRBJ2-2; 7 bases are shared with TRBD1. CDR3 length equals 14 residues. The trim removed 6 bases at V and 0 bases at J, leaving 4 bases unmatched. CDR1 is SQVTM and CDR2 is ANQGSEA in the germline V gene. The CDR3, as DNA: TGCAGCGTCGAGGGACAGACGAACACCGGGGAGCTGTTTTTT. As protein: CSVEGQTNTGELFF.

The CDR3 nucleotides are TGCGCCAGCAGCTTGGGGGACACCCCTCACACAGATACGCAGTATTTT. Translating it yields CASSLGDTPHTDTQYF. This chain links TRBV5-1 with TRBJ2-3; perhaps TRBD1 as D (6 bases). Germline assignment: CDR1 SGHRS and CDR2 YFSETQ. The CDR3 runs 16 residues. V was cut by 0 bases and J by 2 bases, with 13 bases left in between.

The V and J genes are TRBV6-1 and TRBJ1-5; TRBD1 matches at 7 bases. Germline V gene data show CDR1 as MNHNS and CDR2 as SASEGT. The length of the CDR3 is 14 residues. The V gene end was trimmed by 1 base and the J gene end by 11 bases; junction bases not matched to a gene: 8. The CDR3 sequence is CASSEGDRQPSQHF. CDR3 nucleotide sequence: TGTGCCAGCAGTGAAGGGGACAGACAACCGTCCCAGCATTTT.

CDR3 protein: CASSVGGQVTAKNIQYF. The CDR3 coding sequence is TGTGCCAGCAGCGTAGGGGGACAGGTCACAGCCAAAAACATTCAGTACTTC. The chain couples TRBV9 to TRBJ2-4, with 8 bases that match TRBD1. Germline loops: CDR1 SGDLS, CDR2 YYNGEE. The CDR3 runs to 17 residues. Losses at the gene ends were 0 bases for V and 0 bases for J; bases not matched to a gene: 5.

The J gene is TRBJ2-7, the V gene TRBV27; 10 nucleotides line up with TRBD1. V was clipped by 7 bases and J by 3 bases; unmatched bases: 9. CDR1 and CDR2 from the germline V gene are MNHEY and SMNVEV (reference sequence). The CDR3 length is 15 residues. The CDR3, as DNA: TGTGCCAGCAACCGACAGGGGGCGCCTAACTACGAGCAGTACTTC. It yields the protein CASNRQGAPNYEQYF.

This chain joins TRBV5-1 and TRBJ1-5; possibly TRBD1 for D (5 bases). The CDR3 runs to 13 residues. Per the germline V gene, CDR1 is SGHRS and CDR2 is YFSETQ. V was clipped by 4 bases and J by 6 bases, with 11 bases between them. CDR3 DNA sequence: TGCGCCAGCAGCAACGGGACGACTCAGCCCCAGCATTTT. Its protein is CASSNGTTQPQHF.

For this clone: Other nucleotide sequences from this sample produce the same CDR3. The chain is built from TRBV18 and TRBJ1-5; the match to TRBD1 covers 8 bases. Germline V CDR1 and CDR2: KGHSH, LQKENI. This CDR3 is 14 amino acids long. With 3 bases clipped from V and 5 bases from J, the junction kept 3 bases outside the gene matches. The CDR3 loop reads CASSPQGADQPQHF. CDR3 DNA: TGTGCCAGCTCACCTCAGGGGGCGGATCAGCCCCAGCATTTT.

The chain couples TRBV7-6 to TRBJ2-1; D is perhaps TRBD1 (5 bases). V lost 7 bases and J 4 bases, leaving 14 bases between the germline ends. The CDR3 has 14 amino acids. Germline CDR1 is SGHVS and CDR2 is FNYEAQ. CDR3 in DNA: TGTGCCAGCAATAAGGGGCAGAGTTACAATGAGCAGTTCTTC. Its translation: CASNKGQSYNEQFF.

DNA for the CDR3: TGTGCCACCGGAATTGGTCGGAATGAGCAGTTCTTC. It specifies CATGIGRNEQFF. V usage is TRBV15 and J usage is TRBJ2-1; D not certain. In germline, CDR1 is LNHNV, CDR2 YYDKDF (reference sequence). V was shortened by 8 bases and J by 7 bases, with 12 bases between the two germline ends. The CDR3 totals 12 residues. Together with reference TRBV15 and TRBJ2-1, the CDR3 gives the full variable domain: DAMVIQNPRYQVTQFGKPVTLSCSQTLNHNVMYWYQQKSSQAPKLLFHYYDKDFNNEADTPDNFQSRRPNTSFCFLDIRSPGLGDTAMYLCATGIGRNEQFFGPGTRLTVL.

This rearrangement joins TRBV10-3 to TRBJ2-7; the match to TRBD1 covers 9 bases. The V gene end was trimmed by 1 base and the J gene end by 1 base; junction bases not matched to a gene: 2. Germline CDR1 is ENHRY and CDR2 is SYGVKD. CDR3 size: 15 residues. Written as DNA, the CDR3 is TGTGCCATCAGTGAGTTCGGGACAGGGTCCTACGAGCAGTACTTC. Translation: CAISEFGTGSYEQYF.

This clone turned up a few times. Different DNA sequences within this sample yield the same CDR3. The gene calls are TRBV6-1 and TRBJ1-5; D gene unclear. The CDR3 loop spans 14 amino acids. Germline-derived CDR1 and CDR2 are MNHNS and SASEGT. The germline V and J ends were trimmed by 3 bases and 0 bases, with 6 bases remaining between them. CDR3 sequence: CASSERSSNQPQHF. CDR3 in DNA: TGTGCCAGCAGTGAGAGATCTAGCAATCAGCCCCAGCATTTT.

V usage is TRBV7-8 and J usage is TRBJ1-4; weak D call: TRBD1 (6 bases). The CDR3 runs 17 residues. The germline V and J ends were trimmed by 1 base and 7 bases, with 19 bases remaining between them. Per germline, CDR1 SGHVS and CDR2 FQNEAQ. The CDR3 bases are TGTGCCAGCAGCTTAGAGGGAGGAAACAGGGTTGTTGAAAAACTGTTTTTT. Protein product: CASSLEGGNRVVEKLFF.

The CDR3 sequence: CASSLETGPYGYTF. In DNA form, the CDR3 reads TGTGCCAGCAGCTTAGAAACAGGACCCTATGGCTACACCTTC. The chain couples TRBV7-2 to TRBJ1-2, with TRBD1 as a possible D gene (5 bases). Per germline, CDR1 SGHTA and CDR2 FQGNSA. CDR3 length equals 14 residues. V was shortened by 1 base and J by 4 bases, with 10 bases between the two germline ends.

This chain links TRBV9 with TRBJ2-7; 7 bases fit TRBD2. V shed 0 bases, J shed 9 bases, and the junction held 9 bases outside the gene matches. Germline V CDR1 and CDR2: SGDLS, YYNGEE. The CDR3 is 14 amino acids. CDR3 bases: TGTGCCAGCAGCGTAGCCCTGGGGGGGACGAGGCAGTACTTC. Encoded protein: CASSVALGGTRQYF.

The CDR3 nucleotides read TGTGCCAGCAGCTTAGAGTTTGGGATCGAGCAGTACTTC. Translating it yields CASSLEFGIEQYF. The V and J genes are TRBV7-2 and TRBJ2-7; the D is unclear. Germline V gene data show CDR1 as SGHTA and CDR2 as FQGNSA. With 1 base removed from V and 6 bases from J, the gap between germline ends came to 10 bases. The CDR3 is 13 residues long.

The table lists this clone with a count of one. The gene calls are TRBV5-1 and TRBJ1-6; maybe TRBD1 (6 bases). Germline CDR1 is SGHRS and CDR2 is YFSETQ. This CDR3 comprises 16 residues. Trimming took off 0 bases at V and 6 bases at J, with 13 bases between the two ends. This chain's CDR3 is CASSLVGGTLNSPLHF. CDR3 DNA: TGCGCCAGCAGCTTGGTAGGGGGGACTCTTAATTCACCCCTCCACTTT.

This chain links TRBV6-5 with TRBJ2-1; D is possibly TRBD2 (6 bases). Trimming removed 8 bases at V and 4 bases at J, with 9 bases between. The CDR3 sequence is 12 residues long. The germline V gene encodes CDR1 MNHEY and CDR2 SVGAGI. The CDR3 coding sequence is TGTGCCAGCGGGGGGATTTACAATGAGCAGTTCTTC. Its translation: CASGGIYNEQFF.

V gene TRBV15 combines with J gene TRBJ2-3; TRBD1 is a possible D gene (6 bases). Germline V gives CDR1 LNHNV, CDR2 YYDKDF (reference sequence). This CDR3 has 15 amino acids. Trimming took off 1 base at V and 5 bases at J, with 13 bases between the two ends. The CDR3 DNA sequence: TGTGCCACCAGCAGAGTACAGGGTGAAAGAGATACGCAGTATTTT. Translating gives CATSRVQGERDTQYF.

V is TRBV7-8 and J is TRBJ2-1; D is perhaps TRBD2 (5 bases). The CDR3 covers 13 residues. Germline V gives CDR1 SGHVS, CDR2 FQNEAQ. The V end lost 3 bases, the J end lost 7 bases, and 10 bases lay between the germline ends. CDR3 protein: CASSFLTGNEQFF. The CDR3 bases are TGTGCCAGCAGCTTTCTCACGGGGAATGAGCAGTTCTTC.

The rearrangement uses TRBV6-5 and TRBJ2-7; a possible D gene is TRBD1 (6 bases). The CDR3 length is 14 residues. From germline, CDR1 is MNHEY and CDR2 SVGAGI. Trimming took off 2 bases at V and 3 bases at J, with 11 bases between the two ends. The DNA of the CDR3 is TGTGCCAGCAGTTACGCCGTCAGGGGCTACGAGCAGTACTTC. Translated, it gives CASSYAVRGYEQYF.

This chain's CDR3 is CASKTVSSGANVLTF. The CDR3 coding sequence is TGTGCCAGCAAGACAGTCAGCTCTGGGGCCAACGTCCTGACTTTC. The rearrangement uses TRBV6-5 and TRBJ2-6; D may be TRBD1 (5 bases). The germline V gene encodes CDR1 MNHEY and CDR2 SVGAGI. The CDR3 covers 15 residues. The germline V and J ends were trimmed by 7 bases and 0 bases, with 10 bases remaining between them.

CDR3 loop: CASSVHGIPSYEQYF. The CDR3 DNA is TGTGCCAGCAGCGTACATGGGATCCCCTCCTACGAGCAGTACTTC. This sequence joins TRBV9 and TRBJ2-7; D gene unclear. CDR3 length: 15 residues. CDR1 is SGDLS and CDR2 is YYNGEE in the germline V gene. V dropped 1 base and J dropped 0 bases, with 11 bases sitting between them.

This chain joins TRBV28 and TRBJ2-1; 9 bases match TRBD1. The V gene's germline CDR1 is MDHEN and CDR2 SYDVKM. The CDR3 runs to 16 residues. With V trimmed by 6 bases and J by 4 bases, 10 bases remained unmatched. The CDR3 bases are TGTGCCAGCAGAAAAGGACAGGGGCGATCGTACAATGAGCAGTTCTTC. This encodes CASRKGQGRSYNEQFF. The complete variable domain, with remaining parts taken from reference TRBV28 and TRBJ2-1, reads DVKVTQSSRYLVKRTGEKVFLECVQDMDHENMFWYRQDPGLGLRLIYFSYDVKMKEKGDIPEGYSVSREKKERFSLILESASTNQTSMYLCASRKGQGRSYNEQFFGPGTRLTVL.

V usage is TRBV6-5 and J usage is TRBJ2-7; 10 positions match TRBD1. Germline V gene sequence: CDR1 MNHEY, CDR2 SVGAGI. Germline trimming cut 4 bases from V and 7 bases from J; bases unmatched to any gene: 10. The CDR3 is made up of 15 amino acids. The CDR3 loop reads CASSSDRGRGGEQYF. Here the CDR3 DNA reads TGTGCCAGCAGTTCAGACAGGGGGCGCGGGGGAGAGCAGTACTTC.

The chain combines TRBV6-1 with TRBJ2-3, with D perhaps matching TRBD1 or TRBD2 (6 bases each). The CDR3 consists of 12 residues. V lost 8 bases and J lost 6, with 12 bases in between. The germline gives CDR1 MNHNS, CDR2 SASEGT. CDR3 sequence: CASLRGGDTQYF. The CDR3 DNA is TGTGCCAGCCTGAGAGGGGGGGATACGCAGTATTTT.

V gene TRBV6-6 combines with J gene TRBJ1-5, with D tentatively TRBD1 (5 bases). Trimming removed 6 bases at V and 3 bases at J, with 12 bases between. Germline loops: CDR1 MNHNY, CDR2 SVGAGI (reference sequence). The CDR3 loop spans 14 amino acids. As DNA, the CDR3 is TGTGCCAGCAGGAGCGACAGCTACAATCAGCCCCAGCATTTT. Its translation is CASRSDSYNQPQHF.

The V and J genes are TRBV7-8 and TRBJ1-3; D call uncertain. Germline CDR1 reads SGHVS; CDR2 reads FQNEAQ. Trimming cost V 2 bases and J 4 bases, with 9 bases left between them. This CDR3 spans 14 amino acids. The CDR3 region is CASSLWAGGNTIYF. CDR3 DNA: TGTGCCAGCAGCTTATGGGCTGGCGGAAACACCATATATTTT.

V and J are TRBV7-3 and TRBJ2-3, with D perhaps TRBD2 (5 bases). With 5 bases removed from V and 6 bases from J, the gap between germline ends came to 15 bases. The CDR3 is 14 residues long. Germline loops: CDR1 SGHTA, CDR2 FQGTGA. CDR3 nucleotides: TGTGCCAGCAGCCCCGCCCGGACTTCGGATACGCAGTATTTT. Translation: CASSPARTSDTQYF.

The chain carries TRBV28 and TRBJ1-1; TRBD1 might be the D (6 bases). The CDR3 contains 13 residues. The V end was cut by 4 bases, the J end by 6 bases, with 12 bases between. Germline CDR1 and CDR2: MDHEN and SYDVKM. The chain's CDR3 is CASSSGTGSEAFF. In nucleotides, the CDR3 is TGTGCCAGCAGTTCCGGAACAGGGTCTGAAGCTTTCTTT.

The chain uses TRBV5-1 and TRBJ2-1, with TRBD2 matching over 7 bases. The V gene's germline CDR1 is SGHRS and CDR2 YFSETQ. J lost 0 bases, V lost 4 bases, and 10 bases had no gene match. The CDR3 covers 17 residues. The DNA for the CDR3 is TGCGCCAGCAGCGCTCGGATAGGGGACTACTCCTACAATGAGCAGTTCTTC. This gives the protein CASSARIGDYSYNEQFF.

V is TRBV6-1 and J is TRBJ1-3, with D unresolved. V lost 8 bases, J lost 3 bases, and 17 bases lay in between. The CDR3 runs to 15 residues. The germline gives CDR1 MNHNS, CDR2 SASEGT. CDR3 DNA: TGTGCCAGCTCCCAAGGGCCCCAGCTTGGAAACACCATATATTTT. Encoded protein: CASSQGPQLGNTIYF.

V and J are TRBV21-1 and TRBJ2-7; the D call of TRBD1 is as the table states it, not checked on the DNA. TRBV21-1 is reported as a pseudogene. CDR3 size: 14 residues. The CDR3 DNA reads TGTGCCAGCAGCAATGACAGGTCTCCCTACGAGCAGTACTTC. Its translation is CASSNDRSPYEQYF.